The sequence of this T cell receptor beta chain was determined in a study of CXCR3-negative and CXCR3-positive naive CD8 T cells. The overall study: A total of about 135 million TRB reads was generated, with about 1.5 +/- 0.3 million per library. Notes on the study in general: CXCR3-positive naive cells carried more hydrophobic TRB CDR3s than CXCR3-negative ones.

Germline V lookup: CDR1 SQVTM, CDR2 ANQGSEA. The CDR3 spans 12 residues. The TRB cDNA libraries were prepared by 5' RACE with UMI labels. TCRdb reprocessed the 5' RACE reads; each CDR3 protein has one entry and no DNA is given. Its table records about 150,000 distinct CDR3 sequences. Regarding this clonotype: What it binds is not known.

Specimen: naive CXCR3+ CD8+ T cells from blood. Subset in this sample: CD45RO-CCR7+CD27+CD95- naive CD8+ T cells expressing CXCR3 (TNR3+). The rearrangement joins TRBV29-1 to TRBJ2-7; with no DNA, the TCRdb D assignment of TRBD2 cannot be verified. The source of this sequence is a human donor in good health. Some clones in this sample may be carry-over from other donors' samples. The CDR3 reads CSGGLAGDEQYF.